Below, 9 T cell receptor beta chains from the same sample are listed, as sequenced in a study of regulatory T cells in long-lasting Graves disease. Time point defined: persistent/refractory GD, antithyroid drugs over 5 years with positive TRAb. Extracted RNA from PBMCs served as the source of the TCR library. TCR beta libraries were built with iRepertoire HTBI primers and Arm-PCR of CDR3 regions. TCRdb re-derived calls from the multiplex PCR reads in MiXCR, one entry per CDR3 protein. Among some 470,000 distinct CDR3 sequences listed, 20% to 25% were seen once. This material consisted of peripheral blood mononuclear cells (PBMCs), taken when the disease was refractory, from a patient treated with antithyroid drugs. These receptors all stem from a female donor with Graves disease.

This clonotype was counted at least ten times. The rearrangement uses TRBV11-3 and TRBJ2-5, with a tentative D call TRBD2 (5 bases). Per the germline V gene, CDR1 is SGHNT and CDR2 is YENEEA. This CDR3 comprises 17 residues. Trimming removed 2 bases at V and 1 base at J, with 17 bases between. CDR3 residues: CASSLSSRLDSQETQYF. The DNA for the CDR3 is TGTGCCAGCAGCTTAAGCTCTCGTCTGGACTCCCAAGAGACCCAGTACTTC.

This chain connects TRBV19 to TRBJ2-7, with TRBD2 as a possible D gene (6 bases). The CDR3 contains 15 residues. V gave up 5 bases and J gave up 5 bases, with 19 bases separating them. Germline V CDR1 and CDR2: LNHDA, SQIVND (reference sequence). For the CDR3, the DNA is TGTGCCAGTAGTCTCCGGACGGGGGTAGGGGACGAGCAGTACTTC. Encoded protein: CASSLRTGVGDEQYF.

This chain connects TRBV3-1 to TRBJ2-3; D gene uncertain. Germline V lookup: CDR1 LGHDT, CDR2 YNNKEL (reference sequence). The CDR3 covers 15 residues. Between the trimmed V and J ends, which lost 0 bases and 0 bases, there was a span of 7 bases. The CDR3 DNA reads as TGTGCCAGCAGCCAAGACCCCGGGAGCACAGATACGCAGTATTTT. Translated: CASSQDPGSTDTQYF.

This clonotype came up a few times. This chain links TRBV12-3 or TRBV12-4 with TRBJ2-7, with D tentatively TRBD2 (6 bases). The CDR3 runs 16 residues. Trimming pared 3 bases from V and 3 bases from J, leaving 18 bases between. The DNA of the CDR3 is TGTGCCAGCAGTTTTTCGGGGCGGGGCCCTATCTACGAGCAGTACTTC. It is translated as CASSFSGRGPIYEQYF.

V and J are TRBV7-9 and TRBJ1-2; TRBD1 might be the D (6 bases). CDR3 length equals 14 residues. The V end lost 5 bases, the J end lost 12 bases, and 22 bases lay between the germline ends. The germline V gene has CDR1 SEHNR and CDR2 FQNEAQ (reference sequence). CDR3 protein: CASSRGYGTSVHTF. Written as DNA, the CDR3 is TGTGCCAGCAGCCGGGGGTATGGGACAAGCGTCCACACCTTC.

A word on this clonotype: Being one base from a much bigger clone, this may be a read error. The chain recombines TRBV13 with TRBJ1-2, with a possible D match to TRBD1 (5 bases). CDR1 PRHDT and CDR2 FYEKMQ come from the germline V gene (reference sequence). CDR3 length: 13 amino acids. The V end was cut by 3 bases, the J end by 7 bases, with 12 bases between. The CDR3 here is CASSFEPGTGYTF. Here the CDR3 DNA reads TGTGCCAGCAGCTTCGAGCCAGGGACTGGCTACACCTTC.

This clonotype was seen repeatedly, ten times or more. The chain couples TRBV28 to TRBJ2-2, with 10 bases fitting TRBD2. Germline V lookup: CDR1 MDHEN, CDR2 SYDVKM. The ends lost 3 bases at V and 6 bases at J; junction bases unmatched: 7. The CDR3 is made up of 16 amino acids. CDR3 amino acids: CASSFIGTSVSGELFF. The CDR3 coding sequence is TGTGCCAGCAGTTTTATCGGGACTAGCGTTTCCGGGGAGCTGTTTTTT.

The chain employs TRBV15 and TRBJ2-1; 14 bases align to TRBD2. The V segment lost 8 bases and the J segment 0 bases; nucleotides outside the gene matches: 15. The CDR3 has 20 amino acids. Germline loops: CDR1 LNHNV, CDR2 YYDKDF (reference sequence). CDR3 loop: CATYARRGLAGGPSYNEQFF. As DNA, the CDR3 is TGTGCCACCTATGCCCGGCGAGGACTAGCGGGAGGACCCTCCTACAATGAGCAGTTCTTC.

The J gene is TRBJ2-7, the V gene TRBV7-8; 9 positions match TRBD1. After removal of 5 bases from V and 0 bases from J, the junction contained 8 bases not matched to a gene. Germline assignment: CDR1 SGHVS and CDR2 FQNEAQ. This CDR3 has 16 amino acids. The CDR3 DNA reads as TGTGCCAGCAGCCTCCGTGGGACAGGGATCTCCTACGAGCAGTACTTC. As protein: CASSLRGTGISYEQYF.